This T cell receptor beta chain was recorded in a study of CD8+ T cells in alopecia areata. V trimming: 4 bases; J trimming: 4 bases; junction bases outside the gene matches: 3. CDR3 length: 12 residues. The V gene's germline CDR1 is SQVTM and CDR2 ANQGSEA. As to treatment: oral pan-JAK inhibitor, 5-10 mg twice daily. Of note for this clone: Other DNA sequences within the sample encode an identical CDR3.

The authors extracted RNA and reverse transcribed it into cDNA as the sequencing template. Generated by immunoSEQ multiplex PCR, the TCRdb table keeps only in-frame clones and is missing some. The table shows 120,000 or so clones, with 61% occurring only once. The sequence derives from a human donor with alopecia areata. This chain links TRBV29-1 with TRBJ2-5, with TRBD2 matching 7 bases. This specimen consisted of CD4+ T cells sorted from blood, obtained at week 4, from a patient treated with tofacitinib. The CDR3 sequence: CSVGEGGETQYF. In DNA, the CDR3 is TGCAGCGTTGGGGAGGGCGGAGAGACCCAGTACTTC. Looking up the rest from reference TRBV29-1 and TRBJ2-5 gives the full variable domain: SAVISQKPSRDICQRGTSLTIQCQVDSQVTMMFWYRQQPGQSLTLIATANQGSEATYESGFVIDKFPISRPNLTFSTLTVSNMSPEDSSIYLCSVGEGGETQYFGPGTRLLVL.